This passage covers 14 T cell receptor beta chains from one sample sequenced in a study of Ad26.COV2.S vaccination and SARS-CoV-2 variants. Specified treatment: some 19 received Ad26.COV2.S at low or high dose, single or two shots; 5 received placebo; per-sample allocation not given. Collection of the samples took place on day 63 after the first injection of vaccine or placebo. The repertoire was sequenced with immunoSEQ multiplex PCR; TCRdb's copy has only in-frame clones and lacks some. This table has about 350,000 clones, around 88% appearing once. Sequenced here: peripheral blood, sampled in a trial of Ad26.COV2.S vaccine versus placebo. The receptor source for this set is a person aged 18-60 years who received the Ad26.COV2.S COVID-19 vaccine or a placebo.

V gene TRBV9 combines with J gene TRBJ2-2, with 10 nucleotides matching TRBD2. The CDR3 sequence is 16 residues long. Trimming removed 1 base from V and 8 bases from J; junction bases left unmatched: 8. CDR1 and CDR2 (germline): SGDLS, YYNGEE. This chain's CDR3 is CASSVSSGGVQGELFF. The CDR3 nucleotides are TGTGCCAGCAGCGTATCCAGCGGGGGGGTACAAGGGGAGCTGTTTTTT.

The genes are TRBV18 and TRBJ1-4; TRBD1 might be the D (6 bases). V lost 7 bases and J 8 bases, leaving 17 bases between the germline ends. The CDR3 loop spans 14 amino acids. CDR1 is KGHSH and CDR2 is LQKENI in the germline V gene. CDR3 residues: CASCTGILYEKLFF. Here the CDR3 DNA reads TGTGCCAGCTGTACAGGGATCCTTTACGAAAAACTGTTTTTT.

This clone was seen a handful of times. The chain joins TRBV11-1 to TRBJ2-2; unclear D gene. Germline V gives CDR1 SGHAT, CDR2 FQDESV (reference sequence). The V and J ends lost 7 bases and 4 bases respectively, with 16 bases between them. The CDR3 loop spans 15 amino acids. The CDR3 is CASTHLDSGTGELFF. The CDR3 nucleotides read TGTGCCAGCACCCACCTCGACTCGGGCACCGGGGAGCTGTTTTTT.

J is TRBJ1-4 and V is TRBV19; tentatively, D is TRBD1 (5 bases). V was cut by 8 bases and J by 0 bases, with 10 bases left in between. Germline CDR1 and CDR2: LNHDA and SQIVND (reference sequence). The CDR3 has 14 residues. The CDR3, as DNA: TGTGCCAGTGACAGCCCTGCAACTAATGAAAAACTGTTTTTT. Translation gives CASDSPATNEKLFF.

The chain employs TRBV10-2 and TRBJ2-3, with D possibly called TRBD1 or TRBD2 (6 bases each). V gave up 3 bases and J gave up 1 base, with 17 bases separating them. The V gene's germline CDR1 is WSHSY and CDR2 SAAADI. This CDR3 contains 17 residues. The CDR3: CASSDKGTGAGTDTQYF. CDR3 in DNA: TGCGCCAGCAGTGACAAGGGGACGGGGGCGGGCACAGATACGCAGTATTTT.

V is TRBV10-2 and J is TRBJ1-4; perhaps TRBD1 as D (5 bases). The CDR3 is 14 amino acids. The V and J ends lost 7 bases and 5 bases respectively, with 14 bases between them. CDR1 is WSHSY, CDR2 SAAADI, per germline. CDR3 bases: TGCGCCAGCACTCCCCAGGGTACGAATGAAAAACTGTTTTTT. Its protein product is CASTPQGTNEKLFF.

The genes are TRBV7-9 and TRBJ2-1; TRBD2 matches at 9 bases. Germline-derived CDR1 and CDR2 are SEHNR and FQNEAQ (reference sequence). This CDR3 is built from 17 residues. Germline trimming cut 2 bases from V and 5 bases from J; bases unmatched to any gene: 10. The CDR3 DNA sequence: TGTGCCAGCAGCTTAAAGCGAGCGGGAGGCCTAGACAATGAGCAGTTCTTC. It codes for CASSLKRAGGLDNEQFF. The full variable domain, with the rest looked up from reference TRBV7-9 and TRBJ2-1, is DTGVSQNPRHKITKRGQNVTFRCDPISEHNRLYWYRQTLGQGPEFLTYFQNEAQLEKSRLLSDRFSAERPKGSFSTLEIQRTEQGDSAMYLCASSLKRAGGLDNEQFFGPGTRLTVL.

This clone was found once. V and J are TRBV6-2 or TRBV6-3 and TRBJ1-2; the match to TRBD1 covers 8 bases. CDR1 and CDR2 (germline): MNHEY, SVGEGT. This CDR3 contains 13 residues. V shed 8 bases and J 9 bases; nucleotides not matched to a gene: 11. CDR3 bases: TGTGCCAGCGGCCCTGGACAGGGACAAAGCTACACCTTC. Its protein product is CASGPGQGQSYTF.

As regards this clone: Different DNA sequences within this sample yield the same CDR3. The rearrangement uses TRBV10-3 and TRBJ1-2; no clear D gene. The CDR3 extends over 13 amino acids. The germline V gene encodes CDR1 ENHRY and CDR2 SYGVKD. The V gene lost 3 bases and the J gene lost 2 bases, with 7 bases spanning the gap. The CDR3 loop is CAISEGGNYGYTF. In DNA, the CDR3 is TGTGCCATCAGTGAAGGAGGGAACTATGGCTACACCTTC.

The chain has TRBV28 and TRBJ1-2; no firm D call. Trimming removed 4 bases from V and 3 bases from J, with 18 bases in between. The germline V gene has CDR1 MDHEN and CDR2 SYDVKM. The CDR3 totals 16 residues. The CDR3 loop reads CASSSGGLGRYYGYTF. CDR3 DNA: TGTGCCAGCAGTTCGGGTGGCCTAGGCCGTTACTATGGCTACACCTTC.

This clone came up once. V and J are TRBV5-4 and TRBJ2-1; 8 bases agree with TRBD2. V shed 5 bases, J shed 5 bases, and the junction held 15 bases outside the gene matches. The CDR3 covers 17 residues. Germline V gene lookup returns CDR1 SGHNT and CDR2 YYREEE (reference sequence). The CDR3 protein is CASRNSSGPLFHNEQFF. CDR3 DNA: TGTGCCAGCAGGAACTCTAGCGGGCCTCTATTCCACAATGAGCAGTTCTTC. Full variable domain (outside the CDR3, taken from reference TRBV5-4 and TRBJ2-1): ETGVTQSPTHLIKTRGQQVTLRCSSQSGHNTVSWYQQALGQGPQFIFQYYREEENGRGNFPPRFSGLQFPNYSSELNVNALELDDSALYLCASRNSSGPLFHNEQFFGPGTRLTVL.

This clone was observed a single time. This CDR3 reads CASSLGWLAEAFF. The CDR3 nucleotides are TGTGCCAGCAGCTTAGGGTGGTTAGCTGAAGCTTTCTTT. The rearrangement uses TRBV7-8 and TRBJ1-1, with unresolved D. CDR3 length equals 13 residues. Germline CDR1 is SGHVS and CDR2 is FQNEAQ. V gave up 1 base and J gave up 6 bases, with 9 bases separating them.

V usage is TRBV13 and J usage is TRBJ2-1; TRBD2 matches 11 bases. The CDR3 sequence is 16 residues long. Unmatched junction bases numbered 4, after V lost 4 bases and J lost 2 bases. Germline assignment: CDR1 PRHDT and CDR2 FYEKMQ (reference sequence). The CDR3 coding sequence is TGTGCCAGCAGCTCCCGACTAGCGGGACCCTACAATGAGCAGTTCTTC. This gives the protein CASSSRLAGPYNEQFF.

The chain recombines TRBV5-1 with TRBJ2-1; D remains ambiguous. The CDR3 sequence is 15 residues long. V lost 5 bases and J 6 bases, leaving 18 bases between the germline ends. The germline gives CDR1 SGHRS, CDR2 YFSETQ. In nucleotides, the CDR3 is TGCGCCAGCAGAGTTGGAGACTTGCGTAGCAATGAGCAGTTCTTC. It translates to CASRVGDLRSNEQFF.